These 2 T cell receptor beta chains were sequenced from one sample in a study of OX40 agonist ivuxolimab in advanced cancers. The data were produced by immunoSEQ multiplex PCR, yet TCRdb's version contains in-frame clones alone and is incomplete. The sample records roughly 70,000 clones, 85% being singletons. The sequenced sample was CD4+ or CD8+ T cells sorted from blood, obtained in a trial of the OX40 agonist ivuxolimab. The receptors were sampled from an adult with an advanced solid tumor such as melanoma, head and neck, liver or kidney cancer.

This rearrangement joins TRBV10-1 to TRBJ2-7, with 7 bases that match TRBD1. The V segment lost 6 bases and the J segment 2 bases; nucleotides outside the gene matches: 7. Germline V gene sequence: CDR1 WNHNN, CDR2 SYGVQD (reference sequence). The CDR3 length is 14 residues. The CDR3 nucleotides are TGCGCCAGCAGGCCCGGACAGGTTCCCTACGAGCAGTACTTC. It encodes CASRPGQVPYEQYF.

This sequence joins TRBV5-5 and TRBJ1-1; the D gene is possibly TRBD1 (5 bases). From germline, CDR1 is SGHKS and CDR2 YYEKEE (reference sequence). The V and J ends lost 2 bases and 6 bases respectively, with 17 bases between them. The CDR3 runs to 15 residues. The CDR3 spells CASSLGVGRAAEAFF. CDR3 DNA: TGTGCCAGCAGCTTAGGGGTAGGCAGGGCGGCTGAAGCTTTCTTT.